The 16 T cell receptor beta chains listed next were all sequenced from one sample in a study of shared clonotypes between healthy human individuals. Using immunoSEQ multiplex PCR, the repertoire was profiled, and TCRdb retains in-frame clones only, with some absent. The profile shows 110,000 or so clones, 55% to 80% of them singletons. The sequenced sample was memory CD8+ T cells sorted from blood. Regarding subset: CD45RO+ cells pooled with CCR7-negative TemRA cells. All receptors derive from a woman aged 25 to 39 in good health.

The V and J genes are TRBV6-4 and TRBJ1-1; no definite D call. The length of the CDR3 is 13 residues. Trimming pared 0 bases from V and 7 bases from J, leaving 9 bases between. CDR1 and CDR2 from the germline V gene are MRHNA and SNTAGT. The CDR3 DNA is TGTGCCAGCAGTGACTCGACCAGTCGTGAAGCTTTCTTT. This codes for CASSDSTSREAFF.

The rearrangement uses TRBV11-2 and TRBJ2-7, with TRBD2 as a possible D gene (5 bases). The CDR3 has 14 residues. Germline V gives CDR1 SGHAT, CDR2 FQNNGV. Trimming shortened V by 3 bases and J by 5 bases, and 14 bases separated the two germline ends. The CDR3 DNA follows: TGTGCCAGCAGCTTTTCTCCGGGAAGCCACGAGCAGTACTTC. It yields the protein CASSFSPGSHEQYF.

This clone has a count of ten or more. The chain carries TRBV25-1 and TRBJ2-3, with D maybe TRBD1 (6 bases). Trimming pared 2 bases from V and 2 bases from J, leaving 14 bases between. CDR1 is MGHDK, CDR2 SYGVNS, per germline. CDR3 length: 16 residues. CDR3 nucleotides: TGTGCCAGCAGTGAAGGGGGCAGGGGAGACACAGATACGCAGTATTTT. Protein product: CASSEGGRGDTDTQYF.

The chain links TRBV4-1 to TRBJ2-1; D is ambiguous. Per the germline V gene, CDR1 is MGHRA and CDR2 is YSYEKL. V lost 0 bases and J lost 6, with 15 bases in between. This CDR3 is built from 16 residues. Written as DNA, the CDR3 is TGCGCCAGCAGCCAAGATAGAAGGACCAGAGGCAATGAGCAGTTCTTC. Its protein product is CASSQDRRTRGNEQFF.

In regard to this clone: Other DNA sequences within the sample encode an identical CDR3. The rearrangement links TRBV18 to TRBJ2-7; D is uncertain. The V gene lost 4 bases and the J gene lost 3 bases, with 10 bases spanning the gap. The germline CDR1 and CDR2 sequences are KGHSH and LQKENI. CDR3 length equals 13 residues. As DNA, the CDR3 is TGTGCCAGCTCACTAGCTCACGACTACGAGCAGTACTTC. This encodes CASSLAHDYEQYF.

This chain uses TRBV4-1 with TRBJ2-7, with a weak D call TRBD1 (5 bases). The V end lost 2 bases, the J end lost 4 bases, and 9 bases lay between the germline ends. This CDR3 comprises 13 residues. The germline gives CDR1 MGHRA, CDR2 YSYEKL. The CDR3 sequence is CASSQHRSYEQYF. The CDR3 coding sequence is TGCGCCAGCAGCCAACACAGGTCTTACGAGCAGTACTTC.

CDR3 amino acids: CASTRPRGYEQYF. In nucleotides, the CDR3 is TGTGCCAGCACTCGCCCCAGGGGATACGAGCAGTACTTC. The gene calls are TRBV28 and TRBJ2-5, with a possible D match to TRBD1 (6 bases). The DNA end is a closer match to TRBJ2-7, so the J assignment may be wrong. The germline V gene has CDR1 MDHEN and CDR2 SYDVKM. CDR3 size: 13 residues.

A single count supports this clone. This chain links TRBV28 with TRBJ2-5, with a tentative D call TRBD2 (5 bases). The CDR3 has 15 amino acids. CDR1 is MDHEN and CDR2 is SYDVKM in the germline V gene. V was cut by 7 bases and J by 5 bases, with 20 bases left in between. CDR3: CASTLGGRLAETQYF. The CDR3 coding sequence is TGTGCCAGCACCCTAGGAGGACGCCTGGCGGAGACCCAGTACTTC.

This clone was observed a few times. The genes are TRBV15 and TRBJ2-3, with 10 bases matching TRBD2. V lost 1 base, J lost 4 bases, and 8 bases stayed unmatched. Germline assignment: CDR1 LNHNV and CDR2 YYDKDF (reference sequence). The CDR3 consists of 17 residues. The CDR3 DNA sequence: TGTGCCACCAGCAGAGCGAGCGGGAGGGCCGGATCAGATACGCAGTATTTT. Protein: CATSRASGRAGSDTQYF.

CDR3 in amino acids: CASSPVAGFSYEQYF. The DNA of the CDR3 is TGTGCCAGCTCACCGGTAGCGGGTTTCTCCTACGAGCAGTACTTC. The rearrangement uses TRBV18 and TRBJ2-7; 7 nucleotides align to TRBD2. The CDR3 covers 15 residues. After removal of 3 bases from V and 0 bases from J, the junction contained 5 bases not matched to a gene. Germline CDR1 KGHSH, CDR2 LQKENI.

The chain joins TRBV14 to TRBJ2-7; 7 positions match TRBD2. This CDR3 is built from 15 residues. The germline CDR1 and CDR2 sequences are SGHDN and FVKESK. Trimming removed 2 bases from V and 2 bases from J; junction bases left unmatched: 6. CDR3 in amino acids: CASSQLWGGAYEQYF. CDR3 bases: TGTGCCAGCAGCCAACTATGGGGGGGGGCCTACGAGCAGTACTTC.

This chain links TRBV20-1 with TRBJ2-1; D gene unclear. From germline, CDR1 is DFQATT and CDR2 SNEGSKA (reference sequence). There are 11 residues in the CDR3. Trimming shortened V by 0 bases and J by 7 bases, and 4 bases separated the two germline ends. The CDR3 region has the DNA TGCAGTGCTAGAGATATGAATGAGCAGTTCTTC. Translation gives CSARDMNEQFF.

This clone was seen only once. The chain couples TRBV28 to TRBJ2-1; D is perhaps TRBD2 (6 bases). The CDR3 sequence is 16 residues long. V was trimmed by 3 bases and J by 0 bases, leaving 12 bases between them. The germline gives CDR1 MDHEN, CDR2 SYDVKM. The CDR3: CASSFSGEDSYNEQFF. The CDR3 bases are TGTGCCAGCAGTTTTAGCGGAGAGGACTCCTACAATGAGCAGTTCTTC. Complete variable domain (other parts from reference TRBV28 and TRBJ2-1): DVKVTQSSRYLVKRTGEKVFLECVQDMDHENMFWYRQDPGLGLRLIYFSYDVKMKEKGDIPEGYSVSREKKERFSLILESASTNQTSMYLCASSFSGEDSYNEQFFGPGTRLTVL.

The chain carries TRBV6-4 and TRBJ2-2; tentative D call: TRBD2 (5 bases). CDR1 is MRHNA and CDR2 is SNTAGT in the germline V gene. Trimming removed 0 bases from V and 7 bases from J, with 18 bases in between. The CDR3 totals 17 residues. CDR3: CASSDSPGSHGSGELFF. The DNA for the CDR3 is TGTGCCAGCAGTGACTCTCCGGGATCCCACGGTAGCGGGGAGCTGTTTTTT.

This clone appeared a few times. CDR3 region: CASSSGAMGYGYTF. The CDR3 nucleotides read TGTGCCAGCAGCTCTGGGGCCATGGGCTATGGCTACACCTTC. The chain recombines TRBV6-5 with TRBJ1-2; perhaps TRBD1 as D (5 bases). The CDR3 covers 14 residues. Germline values: CDR1 MNHEY, CDR2 SVGAGI. The V gene lost 6 bases and the J gene lost 4 bases, with 15 bases spanning the gap.

The rearrangement links TRBV25-1 to TRBJ2-3, with D perhaps TRBD2 (6 bases). V was clipped by 4 bases and J by 1 base, with 21 bases between them. Germline V gene sequence: CDR1 MGHDK, CDR2 SYGVNS. The CDR3 is 18 amino acids. CDR3 protein: CASSAQRRGSGGTDTQYF. For the CDR3, the DNA is TGTGCCAGCAGTGCGCAGAGGAGGGGCTCCGGGGGCACAGATACGCAGTATTTT.